The 26 T cell receptor beta chains presented below share a single source sample, sequenced in a study of blood T cell repertoires in COVID-19. TCRdb's table, derived via immunoSEQ multiplex PCR, lists solely in-frame clones and lacks some. The data show 330,000 or so clones, with more than 85% seen just once and around 3% held by the top ten. Sequencing was carried out using PBMCs or T cells enriched from blood (not recorded which). These TCRs come from a woman between 25 and 40 years old who had recovered from COVID-19.

This chain joins TRBV5-6 and TRBJ1-4, with 8 bases identical to TRBD1. V shed 2 bases and J 3 bases; nucleotides not matched to a gene: 6. Germline lookup yields CDR1 SGHDT and CDR2 YYEEEE. This CDR3 comprises 16 residues. This CDR3 is CASSFGGTGPNEKLFF. DNA of the CDR3: TGTGCCAGCAGCTTCGGGGGGACAGGCCCTAATGAAAAACTGTTTTTT.

This chain joins TRBV6-5 and TRBJ2-1, with 7 bases identical to TRBD2. V was pared by 2 bases and J by 8 bases, with 9 bases of the junction left unmatched. Germline V gene lookup returns CDR1 MNHEY and CDR2 SVGAGI. This CDR3 is built from 15 residues. The CDR3 sequence is CASSYVRESLDEQFF. The DNA for the CDR3 is TGTGCCAGCAGTTACGTGCGGGAGTCTCTGGATGAGCAGTTCTTC.

This chain connects TRBV4-1 to TRBJ2-3; 10 bases fit TRBD2. Trimming took 0 bases from V and 5 from J; bases not matched to a gene: 8. The CDR3 has 17 amino acids. From germline, CDR1 is MGHRA and CDR2 YSYEKL. The CDR3 loop reads CASSQDRAGGPVDTQYF. DNA for the CDR3: TGCGCCAGCAGCCAAGATAGAGCGGGAGGGCCGGTAGATACGCAGTATTTT.

The rearrangement links TRBV29-1 to TRBJ1-3; 8 bases are a match to TRBD1. V gave up 4 bases and J gave up 3 bases; unmatched junction bases: 2. CDR3 length equals 13 residues. The germline V gene has CDR1 SQVTM and CDR2 ANQGSEA. In DNA, the CDR3 is TGCAGCGTTGGGACAGGGAATGGAAACACCATATATTTT. Translation: CSVGTGNGNTIYF.

This chain links TRBV12-3 or TRBV12-4 with TRBJ1-2; D possibly corresponds to TRBD1 (5 bases). The V gene lost 6 bases and the J gene lost 0 bases, with 8 bases spanning the gap. The CDR3 length is 13 residues. DNA of the CDR3: TGTGCCAGCAGATCGACAGCTAACTATGGCTACACCTTC. It yields the protein CASRSTANYGYTF.

The chain links TRBV29-1 to TRBJ1-3, with unresolved D. The germline CDR1 and CDR2 sequences are SQVTM and ANQGSEA. The CDR3 has 14 amino acids. Trimming shortened V by 4 bases and J by 2 bases, and 12 bases separated the two germline ends. The CDR3 DNA reads TGCAGCGTTGTTCGCGGGGATACTGGAAACACCATATATTTT. Its protein is CSVVRGDTGNTIYF. The complete variable domain, with remaining parts taken from reference TRBV29-1 and TRBJ1-3, reads SAVISQKPSRDICQRGTSLTIQCQVDSQVTMMFWYRQQPGQSLTLIATANQGSEATYESGFVIDKFPISRPNLTFSTLTVSNMSPEDSSIYLCSVVRGDTGNTIYFGEGSWLTVV.

This chain's CDR3 is CASSVDGTAQGTQYF. The DNA of the CDR3 is TGTGCCAGCAGCGTAGATGGGACGGCACAGGGTACGCAGTATTTT. V is TRBV9 and J is TRBJ2-3; D perhaps matches TRBD1 (6 bases). V was cut by 0 bases and J by 8 bases, with 16 bases left in between. The CDR3 extends over 15 amino acids. Germline lookup yields CDR1 SGDLS and CDR2 YYNGEE. Using reference TRBV9 and TRBJ2-3 for the parts outside the CDR3, the full variable domain is DSGVTQTPKHLITATGQRVTLRCSPRSGDLSVYWYQQSLDQGLQFLIQYYNGEERAKGNILERFSAQQFPDLHSELNLSSLELGDSALYFCASSVDGTAQGTQYFGPGTRLTVL.

The chain couples TRBV11-2 to TRBJ1-5; tentatively, D is TRBD1 (6 bases). The V end lost 6 bases, the J end lost 0 bases, and 15 bases lay between the germline ends. This CDR3 has 16 residues. CDR1 SGHAT and CDR2 FQNNGV come from the germline V gene. CDR3 sequence: CASSHDGTPSNQPQHF. CDR3 in DNA: TGTGCCAGCAGTCACGACGGGACACCTAGCAATCAGCCCCAGCATTTT.

This chain joins TRBV27 and TRBJ1-1; the D is unclear. Germline V gene data show CDR1 as MNHEY and CDR2 as SMNVEV (reference sequence). Trimming left V 2 bases short and J 1 base short, with 11 bases between. The CDR3 loop spans 15 amino acids. The CDR3 DNA follows: TGTGCCAGCAGTTTAAAAGGGCGGGCGAACACTGAAGCTTTCTTT. Its protein is CASSLKGRANTEAFF.

The chain uses TRBV19 and TRBJ1-1, with 8 positions matching TRBD1. Germline assignment: CDR1 LNHDA and CDR2 SQIVND (reference sequence). This CDR3 comprises 17 residues. The J segment lost 1 base and the V segment lost 1 base, leaving 8 bases of the junction unmatched. CDR3 region: CASSIVRQGPANTEAFF. The CDR3 DNA is TGTGCCAGTAGTATAGTCCGACAGGGGCCAGCGAACACTGAAGCTTTCTTT.

Only one count was recorded for this clone. The chain couples TRBV18 to TRBJ1-2; D might be TRBD1 (5 bases). Trimming pared 2 bases from V and 4 bases from J, leaving 5 bases between. The CDR3 sequence is 12 residues long. Germline V gene lookup returns CDR1 KGHSH and CDR2 LQKENI. CDR3 residues: CASSPGAYGYTF. The CDR3 region has the DNA TGTGCCAGCTCACCAGGGGCCTATGGCTACACCTTC.

The CDR3 spells CASSPGITDTQYF. The DNA of the CDR3 is TGTGCCAGCAGCCCAGGTATCACAGATACGCAGTATTTT. This chain links TRBV11-2 with TRBJ2-3; D uncertain. CDR3 length: 13 residues. V was trimmed by 5 bases and J by 2 bases, leaving 8 bases between them. Germline CDR1 SGHAT, CDR2 FQNNGV.

CDR3 sequence: CASSQDRAGAEKLFF. CDR3 coding DNA: TGTGCCAGCAGCCAAGATAGGGCAGGGGCTGAAAAACTGTTTTTT. V gene TRBV3-1 (or the pseudogene TRBV3-2) combines with J gene TRBJ1-4, with TRBD1 as a possible D gene (6 bases). This CDR3 has 15 residues. Between the trimmed V and J ends, which lost 0 bases and 7 bases, there was a span of 12 bases. Per germline, CDR1 LGHDT and CDR2 YNNKEL (reference sequence).

The chain joins TRBV4-1 to TRBJ1-5; D is unclear. Trimming pared 0 bases from V and 4 bases from J, leaving 10 bases between. The CDR3 is made up of 15 amino acids. Germline V lookup: CDR1 MGHRA, CDR2 YSYEKL. The CDR3 reads CASSQDFRGNQPQHF. DNA for the CDR3: TGCGCCAGCAGCCAAGATTTTCGAGGGAATCAGCCCCAGCATTTT.

The V gene is TRBV18, the J gene TRBJ1-2, with D perhaps matching TRBD1 (5 bases). The ends were cut back, 0 bases at V and 1 base at J, with 6 bases in the middle. This CDR3 has 14 residues. CDR1 and CDR2 (germline): KGHSH, LQKENI. CDR3 nucleotide sequence: TGTGCCAGCTCACCACCAGGGGATAACTATGGCTACACCTTC. Protein: CASSPPGDNYGYTF. Together with reference TRBV18 and TRBJ1-2, the CDR3 gives the full variable domain: NAGVMQNPRHLVRRRGQEARLRCSPMKGHSHVYWYRQLPEEGLKFMVYLQKENIIDESGMPKERFSAEFPKEGPSILRIQQVVRGDSAAYFCASSPPGDNYGYTFGSGTRLTVV.

The chain uses TRBV30 and TRBJ2-2; D is uncertain. Trimming removed 1 base from V and 1 base from J, with 4 bases in between. Germline V gene sequence: CDR1 GTSNPN, CDR2 SVGIG (reference sequence). CDR3 length: 13 amino acids. CDR3 residues: CAWSGQNTGELFF. The CDR3 bases are TGTGCCTGGAGTGGTCAGAACACCGGGGAGCTGTTTTTT.

The CDR3 sequence is CASSFQGDGYTF. CDR3 DNA: TGCGCCAGCAGCTTTCAGGGCGATGGCTACACCTTC. The V call is TRBV5-1, the J call TRBJ1-2, with a weak D call TRBD1 (5 bases). V gave up 2 bases and J gave up 6 bases, with 8 bases separating them. The germline gives CDR1 SGHRS, CDR2 YFSETQ. The CDR3 is 12 residues long.

The chain couples TRBV4-2 to TRBJ2-7, with D possibly matching TRBD1 (5 bases). Germline CDR1 LGHNA, CDR2 YNFKEQ. This CDR3 comprises 15 residues. V was cut by 0 bases and J by 5 bases, with 14 bases left in between. The CDR3 loop reads CASSQDLGRVNEQYF. Written as DNA, the CDR3 is TGTGCCAGCAGCCAAGATCTGGGCAGGGTCAACGAGCAGTACTTC.

This clone appeared a few times. The chain is built from TRBV14 and TRBJ1-1, with a weak D call TRBD1 (5 bases). The CDR3 runs to 14 residues. V was cut by 10 bases and J by 5 bases, with 20 bases left in between. Germline values: CDR1 SGHDN, CDR2 FVKESK. For the CDR3, the DNA is TGTGCCAATAAGAGGGAGGGGATAGGGACTGAAGCTTTCTTT. Encoded protein: CANKREGIGTEAFF.

This sequence joins TRBV7-2 and TRBJ2-2; no definite D call. The CDR3 spans 14 residues. CDR1 and CDR2 from the germline V gene are SGHTA and FQGNSA. Trimming took off 3 bases at V and 2 bases at J, with 7 bases between the two ends. CDR3 in DNA: TGTGCCAGCAGCTTGGGCCAAAACACCGGGGAGCTGTTTTTT. It encodes CASSLGQNTGELFF.

This chain links TRBV24-1 with TRBJ1-1; TRBD1 is a possible D gene (6 bases). This CDR3 region has 14 residues. Germline V gives CDR1 KGHDR, CDR2 SFDVKD. The V gene lost 3 bases and the J gene lost 1 base, with 8 bases spanning the gap. CDR3 DNA: TGTGCCACCAGTGATACGACAGGGAACACTGAAGCTTTCTTT. Translated: CATSDTTGNTEAFF.

This clone was observed a single time. The V call is TRBV11-2, the J call TRBJ2-1, with 8 bases lining up with TRBD2. With 6 bases clipped from V and 7 bases from J, the junction kept 14 bases outside the gene matches. This CDR3 spans 16 amino acids. The germline CDR1 and CDR2 sequences are SGHAT and FQNNGV. The CDR3 nucleotides read TGTGCCAGCAGGATCCCCATCCAGCGGGGGAAGAATGAGCAGTTCTTC. Translating it yields CASRIPIQRGKNEQFF.

This clone was seen a few times. The genes are TRBV7-2 and TRBJ2-1, with D possibly TRBD2 on 5 matching bases. CDR1 and CDR2 (germline): SGHTA, FQGNSA. This CDR3 is 15 amino acids long. V lost 2 bases, J lost 9 bases, and 17 bases lay in between. CDR3: CASSLNGNGIFEQFF. In DNA, the CDR3 is TGTGCCAGCAGCTTAAACGGGAACGGGATTTTTGAGCAGTTCTTC.

The chain uses TRBV5-1 and TRBJ2-7, with a possible D match to TRBD2 (6 bases). This CDR3 comprises 13 residues. Trimming left V 7 bases short and J 0 bases short, with 11 bases between. From germline, CDR1 is SGHRS and CDR2 YFSETQ. CDR3 coding DNA: TGCGCCAGCCAAGACGGGAGCTCCTACGAGCAGTACTTC. Translated: CASQDGSSYEQYF.

Of note for this clone: Within the sample, other DNA sequences also encode this same CDR3. The gene calls are TRBV27 and TRBJ1-1; 8 bases map to TRBD1. The CDR3 has 12 residues. Germline V gives CDR1 MNHEY, CDR2 SMNVEV (reference sequence). With 5 bases clipped from V and 4 bases from J, the junction kept 0 bases outside the gene matches. CDR3 nucleotides: TGTGCCAGCAGTACAGGGGGCACTGAAGCTTTCTTT. Protein sequence: CASSTGGTEAFF.

The chain has TRBV5-4 and TRBJ1-1, with no clear D. The V and J ends lost 0 bases and 4 bases respectively, with 19 bases between them. Looked up from germline, CDR1 is SGHNT and CDR2 is YYREEE (reference sequence). This CDR3 is built from 17 residues. The CDR3 here is CASSLAAGMGYGTEAFF. Written as DNA, the CDR3 is TGTGCCAGCAGCTTGGCCGCCGGGATGGGGTATGGCACTGAAGCTTTCTTT.